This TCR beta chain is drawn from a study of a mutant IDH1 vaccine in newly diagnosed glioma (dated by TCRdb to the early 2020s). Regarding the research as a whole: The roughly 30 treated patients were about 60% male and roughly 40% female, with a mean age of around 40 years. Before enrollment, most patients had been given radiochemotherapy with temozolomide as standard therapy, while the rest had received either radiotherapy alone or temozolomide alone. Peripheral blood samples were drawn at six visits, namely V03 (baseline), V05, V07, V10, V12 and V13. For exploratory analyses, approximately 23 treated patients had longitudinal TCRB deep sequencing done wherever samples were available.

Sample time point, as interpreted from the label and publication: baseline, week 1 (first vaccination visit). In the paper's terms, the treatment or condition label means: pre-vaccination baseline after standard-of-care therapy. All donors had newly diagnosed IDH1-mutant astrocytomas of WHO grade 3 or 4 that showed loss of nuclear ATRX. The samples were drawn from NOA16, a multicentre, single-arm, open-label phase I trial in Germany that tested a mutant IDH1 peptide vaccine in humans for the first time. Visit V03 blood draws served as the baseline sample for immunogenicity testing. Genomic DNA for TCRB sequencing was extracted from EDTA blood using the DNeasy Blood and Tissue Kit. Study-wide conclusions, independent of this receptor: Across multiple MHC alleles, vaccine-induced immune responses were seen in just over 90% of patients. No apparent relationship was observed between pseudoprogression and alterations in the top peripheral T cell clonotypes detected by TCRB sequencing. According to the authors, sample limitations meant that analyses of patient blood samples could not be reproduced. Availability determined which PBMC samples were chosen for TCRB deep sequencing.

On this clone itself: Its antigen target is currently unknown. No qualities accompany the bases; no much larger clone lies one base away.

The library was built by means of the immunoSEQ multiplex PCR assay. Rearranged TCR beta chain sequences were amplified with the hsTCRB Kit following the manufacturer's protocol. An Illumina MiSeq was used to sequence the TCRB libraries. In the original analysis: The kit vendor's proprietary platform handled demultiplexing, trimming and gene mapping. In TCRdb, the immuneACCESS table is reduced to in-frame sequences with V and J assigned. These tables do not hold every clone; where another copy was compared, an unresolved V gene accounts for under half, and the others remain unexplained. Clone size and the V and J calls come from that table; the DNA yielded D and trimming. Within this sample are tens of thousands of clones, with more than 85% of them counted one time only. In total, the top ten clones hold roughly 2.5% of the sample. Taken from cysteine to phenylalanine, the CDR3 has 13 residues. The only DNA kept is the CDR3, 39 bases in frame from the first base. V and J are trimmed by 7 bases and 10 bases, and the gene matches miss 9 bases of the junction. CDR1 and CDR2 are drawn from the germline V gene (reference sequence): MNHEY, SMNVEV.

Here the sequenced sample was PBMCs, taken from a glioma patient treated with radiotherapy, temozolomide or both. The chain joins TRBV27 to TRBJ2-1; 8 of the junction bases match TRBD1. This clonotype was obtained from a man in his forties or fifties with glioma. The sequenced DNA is TGTGCCAGCACTCCTAAGACAGGGGACGAGCAGTTCTTC. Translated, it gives CASTPKTGDEQFF.